This TCR beta chain originates from a study of shared clonotypes between healthy human individuals. Study summary: Each donor contributed plates that comprised three CD4 naive, three CD4 memory, two CD8 naive and one CD8 memory.

V lost 1 base, J lost 5 bases, and 9 bases stayed unmatched. The germline V gene encodes CDR1 SGDLS and CDR2 YYNGEE. The CDR3 is 16 amino acids. In the naive CD8 group, cells lacked CD45RO and were positively selected for CCR7, so terminally differentiated effector memory CD45RA+ cells were left out. This clone has only one observation. Every subset's genomic DNA went evenly onto several immunoSEQ plates. Sequencing used immunoSEQ multiplex PCR; TCRdb keeps in-frame clones, though not all of them. Among roughly 1,800,000 clones listed, about 95% were seen once. The sample consisted of naive CD8+ T cells sorted from blood. This rearrangement joins TRBV9 to TRBJ2-1; 7 nucleotides line up with TRBD2. The TCR originated in a man younger than 30 in good health. CDR3 DNA sequence: TGTGCCAGCAGCGTACCCGGGGAGGGCCGGGACAATGAGCAGTTCTTC. It codes for CASSVPGEGRDNEQFF.